This TCR beta chain was recorded in a study of blood T cell repertoires in COVID-19. The overall study: Collection of acute and convalescent COVID-19 samples took place in the United States, Italy and Spain.

V was clipped by 9 bases and J by 4 bases; unmatched bases: 8. The CDR3 has 13 residues. Per the original methods: Reference gene primer amplification gave estimated nucleated cell counts. Produced via immunoSEQ multiplex PCR; TCRdb's table is partial and in-frame only. For V, J and clone size, that table is used; D and trimming come from the DNA. This sample carries tens of thousands of clones, 70% to 90% of them seen once, and the ten largest clones take approximately 2.9%. The specimen was peripheral blood. The source is a man between 50 and 59 years old with active COVID-19. This chain connects TRBV12-3 or TRBV12-4 to TRBJ1-1; 7 nucleotides agree with TRBD1. The CDR3 loop is CASTRGSSTEAFF. The DNA of the CDR3 is TGTGCCAGTACCAGGGGGTCGAGCACTGAAGCTTTCTTT.